Detailed here is one T cell receptor (beta chain). Its antigen is undetermined. This sample is part of a study of post-analysis software for immune sequencing data. Notes on the study in general: Normalized Chao1 diversity in multiple sclerosis patients fell significantly below that of controls. About five TRBV segments (TRBV5-6, TRBV5-1 and TRBV20-1 among them) occurred more frequently in patients than in controls.

The CDR3 runs to 16 residues. Per germline, CDR1 SGHTA and CDR2 FQGNSA. With V trimmed by 6 bases and J by 2 bases, 12 bases remained unmatched. Unique molecular identifiers were built into the TCR beta cDNA libraries. TCRdb recomputed calls from the PCR reads with MiXCR, one row per CDR3 protein. There are about 430,000 distinct CDR3 sequences in the sample; approximately 38% occur only once, and 6% to 9% lies in the top ten. The source material was blood. The clonotype comes from a girl aged 2-10 years with multiple sclerosis. The chain employs TRBV7-2 and TRBJ1-1; TRBD1 matches at 7 bases. CDR3 sequence (DNA): TGTGCCAGCAGTAAACAGGGGAGGTGGTTTAACACTGAAGCTTTCTTT. This codes for CASSKQGRWFNTEAFF.